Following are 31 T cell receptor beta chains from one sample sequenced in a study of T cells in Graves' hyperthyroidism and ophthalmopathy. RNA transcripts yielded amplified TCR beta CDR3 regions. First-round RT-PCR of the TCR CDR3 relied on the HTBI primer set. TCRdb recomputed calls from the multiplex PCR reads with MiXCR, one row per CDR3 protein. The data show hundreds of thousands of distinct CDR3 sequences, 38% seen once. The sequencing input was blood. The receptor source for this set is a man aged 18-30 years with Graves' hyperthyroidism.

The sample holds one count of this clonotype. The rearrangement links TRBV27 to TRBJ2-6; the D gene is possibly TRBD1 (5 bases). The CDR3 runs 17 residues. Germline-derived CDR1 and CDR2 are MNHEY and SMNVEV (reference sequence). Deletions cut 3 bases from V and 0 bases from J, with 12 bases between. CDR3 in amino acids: CASSFMGPSSGANVLTF. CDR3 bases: TGTGCCAGCAGTTTCATGGGGCCGAGCTCTGGGGCCAACGTCCTGACTTTC.

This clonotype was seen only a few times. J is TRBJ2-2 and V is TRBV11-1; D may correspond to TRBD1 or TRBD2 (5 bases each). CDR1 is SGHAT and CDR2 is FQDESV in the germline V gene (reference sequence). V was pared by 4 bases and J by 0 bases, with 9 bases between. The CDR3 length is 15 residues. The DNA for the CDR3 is TGTGCCAGCAGCTCGGGACCGTCGAACACCGGGGAGCTGTTTTTT. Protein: CASSSGPSNTGELFF.

CDR3: CASSRLLAGSLGELFF. CDR3 sequence (DNA): TGTGCCAGCAGCCGCTTACTAGCGGGGTCCCTGGGGGAGCTGTTTTTT. V is TRBV5-4 and J is TRBJ2-2; 10 nucleotides agree with TRBD2. This CDR3 is 16 amino acids long. The trim removed 4 bases at V and 8 bases at J, leaving 11 bases unmatched. Germline CDR1 SGHNT, CDR2 YYREEE (reference sequence).

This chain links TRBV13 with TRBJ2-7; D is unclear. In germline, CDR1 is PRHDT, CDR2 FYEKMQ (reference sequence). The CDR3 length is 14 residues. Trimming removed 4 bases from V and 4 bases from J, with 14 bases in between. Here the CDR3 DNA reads TGTGCCAGCAGCTCCTCATTACGAGGATACGAGCAGTACTTC. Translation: CASSSSLRGYEQYF.

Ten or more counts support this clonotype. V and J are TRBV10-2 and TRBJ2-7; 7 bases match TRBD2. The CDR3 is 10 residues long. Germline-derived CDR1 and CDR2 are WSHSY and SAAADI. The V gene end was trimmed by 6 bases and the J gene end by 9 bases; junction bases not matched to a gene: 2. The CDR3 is CASSSGGQYF. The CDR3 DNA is TGCGCCAGCAGCTCGGGAGGGCAGTACTTC.

CDR3 sequence (DNA): TGTGCCAGTCAAACGACAAAATGGGCCAATTCACCCCTCCACTTT. Translated: CASQTTKWANSPLHF. The J gene is TRBJ1-6, the V gene TRBV6-5, with no clear D. V dropped 9 bases and J dropped 7 bases, with 19 bases sitting between them. The CDR3 contains 15 residues. Germline lookup yields CDR1 MNHEY and CDR2 SVGAGI.

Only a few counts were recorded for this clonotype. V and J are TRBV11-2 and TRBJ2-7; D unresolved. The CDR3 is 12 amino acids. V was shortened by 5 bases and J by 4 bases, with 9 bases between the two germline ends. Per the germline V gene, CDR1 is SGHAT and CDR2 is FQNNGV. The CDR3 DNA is TGTGCCAGCAGCCGATCATTATACGAGCAGTACTTC. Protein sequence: CASSRSLYEQYF.

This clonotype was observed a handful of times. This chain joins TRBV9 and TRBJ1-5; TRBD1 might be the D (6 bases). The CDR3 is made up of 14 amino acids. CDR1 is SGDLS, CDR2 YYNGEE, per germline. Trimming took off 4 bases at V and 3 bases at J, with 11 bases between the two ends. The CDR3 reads CASSPGQYNQPQHF. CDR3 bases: TGTGCCAGCAGCCCCGGACAGTACAATCAGCCCCAGCATTTT.

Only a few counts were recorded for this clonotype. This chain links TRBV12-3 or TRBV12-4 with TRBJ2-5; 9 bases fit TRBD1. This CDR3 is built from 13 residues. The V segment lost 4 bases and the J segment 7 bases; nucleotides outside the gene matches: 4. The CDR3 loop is CASSSGTGMTQYF. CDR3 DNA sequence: TGTGCCAGCAGTTCCGGGACAGGGATGACCCAGTACTTC.

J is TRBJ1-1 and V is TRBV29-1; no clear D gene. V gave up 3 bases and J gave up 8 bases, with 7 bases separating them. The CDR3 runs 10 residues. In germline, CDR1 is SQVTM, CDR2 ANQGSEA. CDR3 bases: TGCAGCGTTGATACGGGCGAAGCTTTCTTT. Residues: CSVDTGEAFF.

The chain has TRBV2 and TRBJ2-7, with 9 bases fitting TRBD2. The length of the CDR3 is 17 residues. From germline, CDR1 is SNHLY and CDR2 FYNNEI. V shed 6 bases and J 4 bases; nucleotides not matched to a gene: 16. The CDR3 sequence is CASSLGQLAGGPYEQYF. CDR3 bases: TGTGCCAGCAGCTTAGGCCAGTTGGCGGGAGGGCCTTACGAGCAGTACTTC.

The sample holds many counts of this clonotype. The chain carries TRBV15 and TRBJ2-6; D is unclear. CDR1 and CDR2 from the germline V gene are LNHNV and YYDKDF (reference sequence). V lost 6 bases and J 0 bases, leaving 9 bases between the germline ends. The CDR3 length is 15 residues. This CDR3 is CATREALSGANVLTF. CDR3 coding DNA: TGTGCCACCAGGGAAGCTCTCTCTGGGGCCAACGTCCTGACTTTC.

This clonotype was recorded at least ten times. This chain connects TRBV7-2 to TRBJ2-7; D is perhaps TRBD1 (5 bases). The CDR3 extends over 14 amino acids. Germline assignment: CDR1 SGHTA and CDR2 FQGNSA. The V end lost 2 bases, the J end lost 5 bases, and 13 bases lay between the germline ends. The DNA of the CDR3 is TGTGCCAGCAGCTTAACGGGCAGGGCCCACGAGCAGTACTTC. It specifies CASSLTGRAHEQYF.

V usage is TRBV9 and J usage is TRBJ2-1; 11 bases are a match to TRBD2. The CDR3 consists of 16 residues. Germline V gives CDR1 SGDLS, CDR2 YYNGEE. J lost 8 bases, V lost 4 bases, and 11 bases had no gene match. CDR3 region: CASSFDSGRASYEQFF. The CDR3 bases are TGTGCCAGCAGCTTCGATAGCGGGAGGGCGTCATATGAGCAGTTCTTC.

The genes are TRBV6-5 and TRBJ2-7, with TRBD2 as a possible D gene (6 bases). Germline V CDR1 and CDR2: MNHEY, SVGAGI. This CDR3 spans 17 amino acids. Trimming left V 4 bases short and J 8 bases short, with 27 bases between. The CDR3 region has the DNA TGTGCCAGCAGTTTAGCTACTTCCGGGACTGGGCCGTTGAAGCAGTACTTC. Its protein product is CASSLATSGTGPLKQYF.

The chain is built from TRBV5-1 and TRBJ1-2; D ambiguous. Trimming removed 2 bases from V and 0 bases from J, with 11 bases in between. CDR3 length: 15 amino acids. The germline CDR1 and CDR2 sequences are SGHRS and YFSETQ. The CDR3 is CASSFQEVANYGYTF. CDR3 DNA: TGCGCCAGCAGCTTCCAGGAGGTCGCTAACTATGGCTACACCTTC.

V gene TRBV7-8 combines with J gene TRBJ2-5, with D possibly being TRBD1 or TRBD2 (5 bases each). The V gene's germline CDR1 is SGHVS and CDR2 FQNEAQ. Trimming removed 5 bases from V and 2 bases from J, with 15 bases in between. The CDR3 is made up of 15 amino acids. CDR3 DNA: TGTGCCAGCAGCCAAGATTGGGACCTTCAAGAGACCCAGTACTTC. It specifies CASSQDWDLQETQYF.

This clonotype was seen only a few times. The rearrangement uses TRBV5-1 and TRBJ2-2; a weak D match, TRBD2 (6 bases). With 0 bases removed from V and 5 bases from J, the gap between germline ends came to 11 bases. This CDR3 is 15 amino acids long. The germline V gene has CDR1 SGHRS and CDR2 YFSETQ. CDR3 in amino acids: CASSLELARTGELFF. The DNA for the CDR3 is TGCGCCAGCAGCTTGGAACTAGCAAGGACCGGGGAGCTGTTTTTT.

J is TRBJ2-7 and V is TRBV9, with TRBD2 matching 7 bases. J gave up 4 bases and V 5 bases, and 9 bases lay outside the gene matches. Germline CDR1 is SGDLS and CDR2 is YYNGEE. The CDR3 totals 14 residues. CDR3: CASSSPGREYEQYF. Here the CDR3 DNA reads TGTGCCAGCAGTTCCCCGGGGAGGGAGTACGAGCAGTACTTC.

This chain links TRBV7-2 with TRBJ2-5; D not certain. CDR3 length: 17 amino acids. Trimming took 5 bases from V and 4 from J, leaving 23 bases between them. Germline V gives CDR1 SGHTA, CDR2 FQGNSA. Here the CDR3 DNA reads TGTGCCAGCAGCCAAGTGGGCGCGCACCCCTTGGGAGAGACCCAGTACTTC. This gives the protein CASSQVGAHPLGETQYF.

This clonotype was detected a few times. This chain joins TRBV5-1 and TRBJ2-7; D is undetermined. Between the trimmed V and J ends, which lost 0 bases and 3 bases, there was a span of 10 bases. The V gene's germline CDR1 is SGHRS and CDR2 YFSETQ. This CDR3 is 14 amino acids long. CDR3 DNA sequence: TGCGCCAGCAGCTTGGAGGGCACCATCTACGAGCAGTACTTC. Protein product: CASSLEGTIYEQYF.

CDR3 sequence (DNA): TGCGCCAGCAGCCAAGGCGGGCCAATCAGTCAGCCCCAGCATTTT. It yields the protein CASSQGGPISQPQHF. The chain combines TRBV4-1 with TRBJ1-5; D is unclear. This CDR3 comprises 15 residues. V gave up 1 base and J gave up 6 bases, with 13 bases separating them. CDR1 and CDR2 (germline): MGHRA, YSYEKL.

In DNA, the CDR3 is TGTGCCAGCAGCGTACTAGGGCGGGGAGGATCCGGGGAGCTGTTTTTT. It specifies CASSVLGRGGSGELFF. The chain couples TRBV9 to TRBJ2-2, with D perhaps matching TRBD2 (6 bases). Per the germline V gene, CDR1 is SGDLS and CDR2 is YYNGEE. Trimming shortened V by 1 base and J by 6 bases, and 16 bases separated the two germline ends. This CDR3 is 16 amino acids long.

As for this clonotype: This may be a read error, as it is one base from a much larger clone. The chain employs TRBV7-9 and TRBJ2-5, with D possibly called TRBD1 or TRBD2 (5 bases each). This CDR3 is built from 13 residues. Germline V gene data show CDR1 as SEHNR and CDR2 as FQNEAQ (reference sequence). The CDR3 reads CVSSQAGAETQYF. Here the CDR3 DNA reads TGTGTCAGCAGCCAGGCCGGGGCGGAGACCCAGTACTTC.

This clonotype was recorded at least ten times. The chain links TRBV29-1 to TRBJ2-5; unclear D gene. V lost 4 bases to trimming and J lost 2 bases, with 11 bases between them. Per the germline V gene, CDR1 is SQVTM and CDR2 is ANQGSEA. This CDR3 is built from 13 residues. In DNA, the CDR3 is TGCAGCGTTGTATCCAGGAAGCAAGAGACCCAGTACTTC. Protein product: CSVVSRKQETQYF.

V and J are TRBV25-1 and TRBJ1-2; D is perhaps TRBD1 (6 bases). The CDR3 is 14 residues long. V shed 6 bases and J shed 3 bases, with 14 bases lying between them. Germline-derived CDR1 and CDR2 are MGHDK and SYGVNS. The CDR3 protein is CASSLDSAYYGYTF. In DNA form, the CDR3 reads TGTGCCAGCAGCTTGGACAGTGCTTACTATGGCTACACCTTC.

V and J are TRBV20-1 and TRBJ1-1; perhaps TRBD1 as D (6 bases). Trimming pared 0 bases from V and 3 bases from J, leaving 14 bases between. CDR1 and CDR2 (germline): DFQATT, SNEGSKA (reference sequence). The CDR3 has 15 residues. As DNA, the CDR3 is TGCAGTGCTAGAGAACAGTGGGCAGGGGACACTGAAGCTTTCTTT. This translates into CSAREQWAGDTEAFF.

CDR3 residues: CASSLGWIGNQETQYF. In DNA, the CDR3 is TGTGCCAGCAGCTTAGGCTGGATCGGCAATCAAGAGACCCAGTACTTC. The chain employs TRBV11-1 and TRBJ2-5; D is unclear. CDR3 length: 16 amino acids. From germline, CDR1 is SGHAT and CDR2 FQDESV (reference sequence). Trimming pared 1 base from V and 2 bases from J, leaving 14 bases between.

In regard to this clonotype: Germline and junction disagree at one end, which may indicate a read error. CDR3: CASGLASSQETQYF. CDR3 nucleotide sequence: TGTGCCAGCGGCTTAGCCTCCAGCCAAGAGACCCAGTACTTC. The chain is built from TRBV7-3 and TRBJ2-5; D gene uncertain. This CDR3 has 14 residues. Germline V gene data show CDR1 as SGHTA and CDR2 as FQGTGA.

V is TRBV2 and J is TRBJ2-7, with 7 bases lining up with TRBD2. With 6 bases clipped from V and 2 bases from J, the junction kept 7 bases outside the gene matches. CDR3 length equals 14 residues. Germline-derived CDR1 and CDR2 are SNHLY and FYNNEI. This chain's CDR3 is CASRRSSGAYEQYF. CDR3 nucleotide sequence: TGTGCCAGCAGGAGATCTAGCGGAGCCTACGAGCAGTACTTC.

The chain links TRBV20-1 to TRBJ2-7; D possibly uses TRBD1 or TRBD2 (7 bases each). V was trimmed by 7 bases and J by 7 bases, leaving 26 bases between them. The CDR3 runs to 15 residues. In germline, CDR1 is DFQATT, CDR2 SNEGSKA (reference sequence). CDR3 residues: CSVPSPGSRGGEQYF. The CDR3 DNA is TGCAGTGTCCCTTCGCCCGGGAGCAGGGGGGGTGAGCAGTACTTC.